The 11 T cell receptor beta chains below all came from one sample that was sequenced in a study of blood T cell repertoires in COVID-19. Data came from immunoSEQ multiplex PCR; TCRdb stores just in-frame clones and leaves some out. Of a few hundred thousand clones listed, about 87% are singletons. Sequencing was carried out using peripheral blood. The receptors shown here come from a man aged 55 to 70 with acute or convalescent COVID-19.

The chain links TRBV6-5 to TRBJ2-1, with D possibly being TRBD2 (7 bases). The CDR3 runs 14 residues. Germline CDR1 and CDR2: MNHEY and SVGAGI. The V gene lost 6 bases and the J gene lost 4 bases, with 13 bases spanning the gap. The CDR3 DNA follows: TGTGCCAGCAGAGGGGGGGGTAGGTACAATGAGCAGTTCTTC. Protein sequence: CASRGGGRYNEQFF.

The V and J genes are TRBV7-2 and TRBJ2-2; a possible D gene is TRBD2 (7 bases). The ends were cut back, 1 base at V and 5 bases at J, with 8 bases in the middle. CDR1 is SGHTA and CDR2 is FQGNSA in the germline V gene. The CDR3 has 14 residues. The CDR3 bases are TGTGCCAGCAGCTTAGAGGGGGGGACCGGGGAGCTGTTTTTT. It is translated as CASSLEGGTGELFF.

The rearrangement uses TRBV29-1 and TRBJ1-1; D gene unclear. CDR1 and CDR2 (germline): SQVTM, ANQGSEA. The ends were cut back, 4 bases at V and 4 bases at J, with 7 bases in the middle. CDR3 length equals 11 residues. CDR3 bases: TGCAGCGTTGCCCGGGGCACTGAAGCTTTCTTT. This translates into CSVARGTEAFF. The complete variable domain, with remaining parts taken from reference TRBV29-1 and TRBJ1-1, reads SAVISQKPSRDICQRGTSLTIQCQVDSQVTMMFWYRQQPGQSLTLIATANQGSEATYESGFVIDKFPISRPNLTFSTLTVSNMSPEDSSIYLCSVARGTEAFFGQGTRLTVV.

The chain uses TRBV20-1 and TRBJ1-5; 9 bases agree with TRBD1. This CDR3 is 14 amino acids long. With V trimmed by 3 bases and J by 6 bases, 6 bases remained unmatched. Germline CDR1 and CDR2: DFQATT and SNEGSKA (reference sequence). The CDR3 region is CSASRDRVTQPQHF. The CDR3 coding sequence is TGCAGTGCTAGTCGGGACAGGGTCACTCAGCCCCAGCATTTT.

V is TRBV24-1 and J is TRBJ1-1; 7 bases align to TRBD1. V dropped 4 bases and J dropped 1; count of bases not matched to a gene: 5. CDR1 is KGHDR and CDR2 is SFDVKD in the germline V gene. CDR3 length: 15 residues. In DNA form, the CDR3 reads TGTGCCACCAGTGAATCCGGGACAGCGAACACTGAAGCTTTCTTT. It translates to CATSESGTANTEAFF.

This chain links TRBV7-8 with TRBJ2-5, with 7 bases fitting TRBD1. The CDR3 has 14 amino acids. V shed 2 bases and J 3 bases; nucleotides not matched to a gene: 3. In germline, CDR1 is SGHVS, CDR2 FQNEAQ. This chain's CDR3 is CASSLLDREETQYF. The DNA of the CDR3 is TGTGCCAGCAGCTTATTAGACAGGGAAGAGACCCAGTACTTC.

The rearrangement joins TRBV5-4 to TRBJ1-2; 8 nucleotides line up with TRBD1. V lost 3 bases to trimming and J lost 2 bases; unmatched junction nucleotides: 3. The CDR3 length is 14 residues. Germline CDR1 SGHNT, CDR2 YYREEE (reference sequence). Here the CDR3 DNA reads TGTGCCAGCAGCTCAGGGGGCGCCAACTATGGCTACACCTTC. Its translation: CASSSGGANYGYTF.

The chain uses TRBV13 and TRBJ2-1, with D perhaps TRBD2 (6 bases). The germline CDR1 and CDR2 sequences are PRHDT and FYEKMQ (reference sequence). CDR3 length equals 11 residues. V was trimmed by 6 bases and J by 14 bases, leaving 14 bases between them. The CDR3 protein is CASRAGPNKFF. The DNA for the CDR3 is TGTGCCAGCAGGGCGGGACCTAACAAGTTCTTC.

The chain couples TRBV9 to TRBJ2-3; TRBD2 matches at 13 bases. The germline V gene encodes CDR1 SGDLS and CDR2 YYNGEE. The CDR3 runs to 17 residues. After removal of 3 bases from V and 0 bases from J, the junction contained 4 bases not matched to a gene. CDR3 loop: CASSGGTSGASTDTQYF. The CDR3 DNA follows: TGTGCCAGCAGCGGAGGGACTAGCGGGGCCAGCACAGATACGCAGTATTTT.

In its sample, this clone was seen once. This sequence joins TRBV29-1 and TRBJ1-2; a weak D match, TRBD1 (5 bases). The CDR3 has 13 residues. Deletions cut 2 bases from V and 8 bases from J, with 15 bases between. Germline V lookup: CDR1 SQVTM, CDR2 ANQGSEA. CDR3 nucleotides: TGCAGCGTTGAAAAGGCAGGACACGGGGGCTACACCTTC. Translated: CSVEKAGHGGYTF. Combining the CDR3 with reference TRBV29-1 and TRBJ1-2 gives the whole variable domain SAVISQKPSRDICQRGTSLTIQCQVDSQVTMMFWYRQQPGQSLTLIATANQGSEATYESGFVIDKFPISRPNLTFSTLTVSNMSPEDSSIYLCSVEKAGHGGYTFGSGTRLTVV.

The chain recombines TRBV4-3 with TRBJ1-5, with 7 bases that match TRBD1. The CDR3 contains 18 residues. Trimming removed 2 bases from V and 0 bases from J; junction bases left unmatched: 10. The germline gives CDR1 LGHNA, CDR2 YSLEER. DNA for the CDR3: TGCGCCAGCAGCCAAACACCACAGGGGATGTATAGCAATCAGCCCCAGCATTTT. This translates into CASSQTPQGMYSNQPQHF.